The 25 T cell receptor beta chains below were found in one sample sequenced in a study of T cell repertoires in cytomegalovirus infection. Each CDR3 protein is one row after TCRdb ran MiXCR on the reads. The sample contains around 450,000 distinct CDR3 sequences, about 11% of which appear only once. Sequences were obtained from PBMCs. These receptors originate from a human donor in good health (CMV status not recorded). Some clones in this sample may be carry-over from other donors' samples.

This clonotype was picked up many times. V and J are TRBV14 and TRBJ2-3; D is unresolved. V shed 1 base and J shed 6 bases, with 11 bases lying between them. CDR1 is SGHDN, CDR2 FVKESK, per germline. The CDR3 consists of 14 residues. The CDR3 region is CASSQGSWADTQYF. The CDR3 DNA sequence: TGTGCCAGCAGCCAAGGATCGTGGGCGGATACGCAGTATTTT.

The CDR3 DNA is TGCAGTGCGCCAGAAACCCGTGCAAGGGGTGAAAAACTGTTTTTT. This encodes CSAPETRARGEKLFF. The V and J genes are TRBV20-1 and TRBJ1-4; tentative D call: TRBD1 (5 bases). Trimming removed 6 bases from V and 7 bases from J, with 21 bases in between. The CDR3 spans 15 residues. Germline loops: CDR1 DFQATT, CDR2 SNEGSKA (reference sequence).

A few counts support this clonotype. As DNA, the CDR3 is TGCAGTGCTTTGACTTTAGCGGGAGATGGCAATGAGCAGTTCTTC. This gives the protein CSALTLAGDGNEQFF. This rearrangement joins TRBV20-1 to TRBJ2-1; TRBD2 matches 9 bases. The length of the CDR3 is 15 residues. V was pared by 5 bases and J by 6 bases, with 11 bases of the junction left unmatched. CDR1 and CDR2 from the germline V gene are DFQATT and SNEGSKA (reference sequence).

This clonotype was recorded many times. The rearrangement uses TRBV7-3 and TRBJ1-1; D gene uncertain. Trimming cost V 5 bases and J 2 bases, with 9 bases left between them. Germline CDR1 is SGHTA and CDR2 is FQGTGA. This CDR3 is built from 13 residues. CDR3 nucleotides: TGTGCCAGCAGCAAGGGAGGAAACACTGAAGCTTTCTTT. This sequence encodes CASSKGGNTEAFF.

This clonotype was counted at least ten times. This chain uses TRBV12-3 or TRBV12-4 with TRBJ1-5, with D possibly being TRBD1 (5 bases). This CDR3 has 15 residues. V was pared by 3 bases and J by 3 bases, with 12 bases between. Written as DNA, the CDR3 is TGTGCCAGCAGTTTCACACGGGGGACCAATCAGCCCCAGCATTTT. Its translation is CASSFTRGTNQPQHF.

This clonotype occurred many times. This chain uses TRBV11-2 with TRBJ1-1; no reliable D call. Germline V lookup: CDR1 SGHAT, CDR2 FQNNGV. V was trimmed by 5 bases and J by 11 bases, leaving 18 bases between them. The CDR3 loop spans 13 amino acids. The chain's CDR3 is CASSLTVIGNAFF. DNA of the CDR3: TGTGCCAGCAGCCTAACCGTCATAGGTAACGCTTTCTTT.

This clonotype was counted at least ten times. This sequence joins TRBV7-2 and TRBJ2-3; D gene unclear. Germline CDR1 reads SGHTA; CDR2 reads FQGNSA. The CDR3 has 14 residues. V was shortened by 5 bases and J by 2 bases, with 11 bases between the two germline ends. CDR3 in amino acids: CASSALRHTDTQYF. In nucleotides, the CDR3 is TGTGCCAGCAGCGCATTAAGACACACAGATACGCAGTATTTT.

This clonotype occurred many times. CDR3 in DNA: TGTGCCAGCAGCCAGGGGGGGCGATACACAGATACGCAGTATTTT. This sequence encodes CASSQGGRYTDTQYF. The V call is TRBV7-9, the J call TRBJ2-3; D might be TRBD1 or TRBD2, each matching 7 bases. Germline-derived CDR1 and CDR2 are SEHNR and FQNEAQ (reference sequence). This CDR3 is built from 15 residues. V lost 5 bases to trimming and J lost 2 bases, with 14 bases between them.

This clonotype occurred many times. This chain uses TRBV7-2 with TRBJ1-1; possibly TRBD1 for D (5 bases). This CDR3 is 14 amino acids long. V lost 5 bases and J lost 2, with 12 bases in between. Germline-derived CDR1 and CDR2 are SGHTA and FQGNSA. The CDR3 DNA reads TGTGCCAGCAGCCCGGGGGGGATAAACACTGAAGCTTTCTTT. This gives the protein CASSPGGINTEAFF.

In its sample, this clonotype was seen many times. The chain links TRBV7-3 to TRBJ2-1; 8 positions agree with TRBD1. Trimming cost V 5 bases and J 5 bases; bases outside gene matches: 8. Germline CDR1 is SGHTA and CDR2 is FQGTGA. CDR3 size: 15 residues. CDR3 sequence (DNA): TGTGCCAGCAGCCGAGACAGGGGTAGAAACAATGAGCAGTTCTTC. This encodes CASSRDRGRNNEQFF.

This clonotype was seen ten or more times. This sequence joins TRBV11-1 and TRBJ2-6, with D perhaps assigned TRBD1 or TRBD2 (5 bases each). Germline CDR1 reads SGHAT; CDR2 reads FQDESV (reference sequence). Trimming pared 3 bases from V and 1 base from J, leaving 10 bases between. This CDR3 is 16 amino acids long. The CDR3 is CASSLVGASGANVLTF. DNA of the CDR3: TGTGCCAGCAGCTTGGTCGGGGCATCTGGGGCCAACGTCCTGACTTTC.

The count of this clonotype is one. A much larger clone lies a single base off, so this may be a read error. This chain connects TRBV28 to TRBJ2-3; 9 bases line up with TRBD1. Germline CDR1 is MDHEN and CDR2 is SYDVKM. The CDR3 extends over 15 amino acids. The CDR3: CASNLGGQGKDTQYF. In DNA, the CDR3 is TGTGCCAGCAATTTAGGGGGACAGGGAAAGGATACGCAGTATTTT.

This clonotype was detected many times. The chain employs TRBV12-3 or TRBV12-4 and TRBJ1-6, with 7 bases matching TRBD1. V shed 6 bases, J shed 9 bases, and the junction held 11 bases outside the gene matches. This CDR3 is built from 15 residues. The CDR3 sequence: CASSPHRGQISPLHF. CDR3 nucleotides: TGTGCCAGCAGCCCCCACAGGGGCCAGATTTCACCCCTCCACTTT.

This clonotype has a handful of counts. The genes are TRBV27 and TRBJ1-2; D may be TRBD1 (6 bases). Per the germline V gene, CDR1 is MNHEY and CDR2 is SMNVEV (reference sequence). This CDR3 spans 14 amino acids. The V gene lost 1 base and the J gene lost 4 bases, with 10 bases spanning the gap. In DNA, the CDR3 is TGTGCCAGCAGTTTATTTCCAGGGGCCTATGGCTACACCTTC. Translated, it gives CASSLFPGAYGYTF.

This clonotype has a count of ten or more. This chain joins TRBV28 and TRBJ1-6; TRBD1 is a possible D gene (5 bases). Germline assignment: CDR1 MDHEN and CDR2 SYDVKM. There are 15 residues in the CDR3. Trimming removed 7 bases at V and 7 bases at J, with 17 bases between. CDR3 amino acids: CASTPQRGRNSPLHF. Written as DNA, the CDR3 is TGTGCCAGCACCCCACAGCGGGGCAGGAATTCACCCCTCCACTTT.

Ten or more counts support this clonotype. The chain combines TRBV10-2 with TRBJ2-7; no definite D call. V lost 0 bases and J lost 7, with 13 bases in between. Germline assignment: CDR1 WSHSY and CDR2 SAAADI. The CDR3 length is 14 residues. The CDR3 here is CASSESTIIEEQYF. The CDR3 DNA reads as TGCGCCAGCAGTGAGTCGACAATAATAGAAGAGCAGTACTTC.

This clonotype was picked up many times. The rearrangement links TRBV6-1 to TRBJ1-5; no definite D call. The CDR3 is 12 residues long. Trimming took 7 bases from V and 5 from J, leaving 9 bases between them. Germline V lookup: CDR1 MNHNS, CDR2 SASEGT. The CDR3 is CASTLGDQPQHF. The CDR3 bases are TGTGCCAGCACCCTGGGAGATCAGCCCCAGCATTTT.

This clonotype occurred many times. V gene TRBV7-6 combines with J gene TRBJ1-1, with 8 bases that match TRBD1. This CDR3 comprises 17 residues. Looked up from germline, CDR1 is SGHVS and CDR2 is FNYEAQ. Trimming at V came to 6 bases and at J to 1 base, leaving 13 bases not matched to a gene. This CDR3 reads CASRNPFGQGGNTEAFF. CDR3 DNA sequence: TGTGCCAGCAGGAATCCCTTCGGACAGGGAGGGAACACTGAAGCTTTCTTT.

This clonotype has at least ten counts. This rearrangement joins TRBV6-2 or TRBV6-3 to TRBJ2-1, with 14 positions matching TRBD2. V was pared by 2 bases and J by 7 bases, with 4 bases of the junction left unmatched. Germline CDR1 is MNHEY and CDR2 is SVGEGT. The CDR3 contains 16 residues. CDR3 in amino acids: CASSYRGLAGDNEQFF. For the CDR3, the DNA is TGTGCCAGCAGTTACAGGGGACTAGCGGGGGATAATGAGCAGTTCTTC.

This clonotype was observed a few times. This chain links TRBV5-1 with TRBJ2-1; TRBD2 matches 7 bases. The CDR3 runs 17 residues. J lost 7 bases, V lost 0 bases, and 13 bases had no gene match. From germline, CDR1 is SGHRS and CDR2 YFSETQ. The CDR3 protein is CASSLDFVAGVPNEQFF. The CDR3 nucleotides are TGCGCCAGCAGCTTGGATTTTGTGGCGGGAGTACCGAATGAGCAGTTCTTC.

The chain combines TRBV11-2 with TRBJ2-7, with D maybe TRBD2 (7 bases). The CDR3 sequence is 18 residues long. V lost 10 bases and J 7 bases, leaving 35 bases between the germline ends. Germline CDR1 and CDR2: SGHAT and FQNNGV. The CDR3 spells CATKISFDSGGERMEQYF. The CDR3 DNA sequence: TGTGCCACCAAAATTAGCTTCGACTCGGGGGGCGAAAGGATGGAGCAGTACTTC.

The rearrangement links TRBV12-3 or TRBV12-4 to TRBJ1-2; D ambiguous. CDR3 size: 15 residues. V was clipped by 5 bases and J by 7 bases, with 20 bases between them. Here the CDR3 reads CASSPNPGLYPGYTF. The CDR3 DNA follows: TGTGCCAGCAGTCCGAACCCGGGCCTCTACCCTGGCTACACCTTC.

This clonotype was observed many times. The genes are TRBV19 and TRBJ1-5; D unresolved. V was trimmed by 0 bases and J by 2 bases, leaving 2 bases between them. CDR1 is LNHDA and CDR2 is SQIVND in the germline V gene (reference sequence). CDR3 length: 13 amino acids. The CDR3: CASSIDGNQPQHF. CDR3 nucleotide sequence: TGTGCCAGTAGTATAGATGGCAATCAGCCCCAGCATTTT.

This clonotype showed up just a few times. The chain has TRBV11-3 and TRBJ2-4, with 11 bases that match TRBD2. Germline CDR1 SGHNT, CDR2 YENEEA. The junction had 6 bases not matched to a gene; V was cut back by 1 base and J by 7 bases. This CDR3 region has 16 residues. Written as DNA, the CDR3 is TGTGCCAGCAGCTTAGTAGCGGGGGGGCGGGAGAACATTCAGTACTTC. Amino acid sequence: CASSLVAGGRENIQYF.

This clonotype has just a few counts. A clone one base away is much larger, so this may be a read error. J is TRBJ1-1 and V is TRBV9; possibly TRBD1 for D (5 bases). Germline V CDR1 and CDR2: SGDLS, YYNGEE. V lost 0 bases and J 3 bases, leaving 9 bases between the germline ends. CDR3 length equals 14 residues. CDR3 DNA sequence: TGTGCCAGCAGCGTAGCGGGGGGGGACACTGAAGCTTTCTTT. This sequence encodes CASSVAGGDTEAFF.